What follows are 29 T cell receptor beta chains derived from one specimen sequenced in a study of blood T cell repertoires in COVID-19. Generated by immunoSEQ multiplex PCR, the TCRdb table keeps only in-frame clones and is missing some. The sample records 200,000 to 300,000 clones, 81% being singletons. The sequenced sample consisted of peripheral blood. The receptors stem from a woman of 80 years or more with COVID-19, enrolled during active disease.

The rearrangement uses TRBV7-2 and TRBJ1-5, with D hard to call. Trimming stripped 3 bases from V and 7 bases from J, with 10 bases between. The germline CDR1 and CDR2 sequences are SGHTA and FQGNSA. The CDR3 contains 13 residues. The CDR3 is CASSLESAQPQHF. The CDR3 DNA reads TGTGCCAGCAGCTTGGAGAGTGCCCAGCCCCAGCATTTT.

The chain joins TRBV6-2 or TRBV6-3 to TRBJ2-3; unclear D gene. The V end lost 2 bases, the J end lost 10 bases, and 10 bases lay between the germline ends. Germline-derived CDR1 and CDR2 are MNHEY and SVGEGT. The CDR3 length is 12 residues. Here the CDR3 DNA reads TGTGCCAGCAGTTACGCCCGCGTGGCGCAGTATTTT. Translated: CASSYARVAQYF.

The chain carries TRBV19 and TRBJ1-5, with D possibly TRBD1 on 5 matching bases. V gave up 4 bases and J gave up 5 bases, with 12 bases separating them. CDR1 is LNHDA, CDR2 SQIVND, per germline (reference sequence). This CDR3 spans 14 amino acids. The CDR3 DNA reads TGTGCCAGTAGTACAGGGTCCCGAGATCAGCCCCAGCATTTT. This translates into CASSTGSRDQPQHF.

This clone was observed once. The chain recombines TRBV7-9 with TRBJ1-4; TRBD1 agrees at 8 bases. Germline V gene data show CDR1 as SEHNR and CDR2 as FQNEAQ (reference sequence). J lost 0 bases, V lost 5 bases, and 2 bases had no gene match. The CDR3 consists of 15 residues. Here the CDR3 reads CASSPRGPTNEKLFF. CDR3 nucleotides: TGTGCCAGCAGCCCCAGGGGGCCAACTAATGAAAAACTGTTTTTT.

This clone appeared once. The V call is TRBV11-2, the J call TRBJ1-5; 7 bases align to TRBD1. With 4 bases clipped from V and 1 base from J, the junction kept 4 bases outside the gene matches. The germline gives CDR1 SGHAT, CDR2 FQNNGV. CDR3 size: 15 residues. This chain's CDR3 is CASSSSGGSNQPQHF. The CDR3 nucleotides are TGTGCCAGCAGCTCCTCAGGGGGGAGCAATCAGCCCCAGCATTTT. The whole variable domain, filled in from reference TRBV11-2 and TRBJ1-5, reads EAGVAQSPRYKIIEKRQSVAFWCNPISGHATLYWYQQILGQGPKLLIQFQNNGVVDDSQLPKDRFSAERLKGVDSTLKIQPAKLEDSAVYLCASSSSGGSNQPQHFGDGTRLSIL.

The V gene is TRBV5-1, the J gene TRBJ2-1; 10 positions match TRBD2. Germline loops: CDR1 SGHRS, CDR2 YFSETQ. V gave up 6 bases and J gave up 7 bases; unmatched junction bases: 13. The length of the CDR3 is 16 residues. CDR3 loop: CASIPLAGAVSNEQFF. For the CDR3, the DNA is TGCGCCAGCATTCCCCTAGCGGGAGCAGTTAGTAATGAGCAGTTCTTC.

A single count supports this clone. The V and J genes are TRBV5-1 and TRBJ2-5; D uncertain. CDR3 length equals 13 residues. The ends were cut back, 6 bases at V and 2 bases at J, with 11 bases in the middle. Germline assignment: CDR1 SGHRS and CDR2 YFSETQ. The CDR3, as DNA: TGCGCCAGCACGAGAGGATGGCAAGAGACCCAGTACTTC. Translation gives CASTRGWQETQYF.

J is TRBJ2-1 and V is TRBV6-5, with 10 bases matching TRBD2. V trimming: 5 bases; J trimming: 6 bases; junction bases outside the gene matches: 4. Germline CDR1 and CDR2: MNHEY and SVGAGI. The length of the CDR3 is 14 residues. CDR3 residues: CASSRRLAGNEQFF. As DNA, the CDR3 is TGTGCCAGCAGTCGACGACTAGCGGGCAATGAGCAGTTCTTC.

The chain links TRBV3-1 (or the pseudogene TRBV3-2) to TRBJ1-1; the D is unclear. CDR3 length: 14 residues. Trimming cost V 3 bases and J 1 base, with 9 bases left between them. Per the germline V gene, CDR1 is LGHDT and CDR2 is YNNKEL (reference sequence). The CDR3 protein is CASSHREGNTEAFF. The DNA of the CDR3 is TGTGCCAGCAGCCATAGGGAGGGGAACACTGAAGCTTTCTTT.

The chain uses TRBV7-6 and TRBJ1-3; tentatively, D is TRBD1 (6 bases). In germline, CDR1 is SGHVS, CDR2 FNYEAQ. The CDR3 sequence is 14 residues long. V was cut by 4 bases and J by 2 bases, with 9 bases left in between. CDR3 region: CASSSNRAGNTIYF. In DNA, the CDR3 is TGTGCCAGCAGCTCTAACAGGGCTGGAAACACCATATATTTT.

This clone was detected a few times. The chain has TRBV4-1 and TRBJ2-2; 12 bases match TRBD2. The CDR3 is made up of 17 amino acids. Germline V gene data show CDR1 as MGHRA and CDR2 as YSYEKL. V lost 1 base to trimming and J lost 6 bases; unmatched junction nucleotides: 6. CDR3 residues: CASSQASLAGGSGELFF. The CDR3 DNA sequence: TGCGCCAGCAGCCAAGCTTCGCTAGCGGGAGGGTCCGGGGAGCTGTTTTTT.

The chain uses TRBV7-9 and TRBJ1-4; 9 nucleotides agree with TRBD1. CDR3 size: 14 residues. Germline V gives CDR1 SEHNR, CDR2 FQNEAQ (reference sequence). Trimming cost V 5 bases and J 6 bases; bases outside gene matches: 4. The CDR3 protein is CASSQGQGYEKLFF. The CDR3 DNA sequence: TGTGCCAGCAGCCAGGGACAGGGTTATGAAAAACTGTTTTTT.

The chain joins TRBV5-1 to TRBJ2-6; 11 bases align to TRBD1. CDR1 and CDR2 from the germline V gene are SGHRS and YFSETQ. CDR3 length: 16 amino acids. Unmatched junction bases numbered 11, after V lost 4 bases and J lost 11 bases. The CDR3 here is CASSEGGTGGIHVLTF. In DNA form, the CDR3 reads TGCGCCAGCAGCGAGGGAGGGACAGGGGGGATCCACGTCCTGACTTTC.

Ten or more counts support this clone. The chain has TRBV5-6 and TRBJ2-1; 9 positions match TRBD1. CDR1 SGHDT and CDR2 YYEEEE come from the germline V gene. With V trimmed by 4 bases and J by 3 bases, 5 bases remained unmatched. The CDR3 totals 15 residues. For the CDR3, the DNA is TGTGCCAGCAGCGGACAGGGGAGATACTACAATGAGCAGTTCTTC. This sequence encodes CASSGQGRYYNEQFF.

V usage is TRBV18 and J usage is TRBJ2-1, with TRBD2 as a possible D gene (6 bases). The CDR3 is made up of 13 amino acids. Per the germline V gene, CDR1 is KGHSH and CDR2 is LQKENI. Trimming took off 0 bases at V and 10 bases at J, with 10 bases between the two ends. This CDR3 is CASSPPAGREQFF. CDR3 bases: TGTGCCAGCTCACCACCCGCGGGACGCGAGCAGTTCTTC.

The chain joins TRBV7-9 to TRBJ2-5, with 11 bases matching TRBD2. J gave up 5 bases and V 5 bases, and 7 bases lay outside the gene matches. The CDR3 runs 15 residues. The germline V gene has CDR1 SEHNR and CDR2 FQNEAQ (reference sequence). The CDR3 nucleotides read TGTGCCAGCAGCCGCTTAGCGGGGGGGATGGAGACCCAGTACTTC. Its protein product is CASSRLAGGMETQYF.

The chain has TRBV9 and TRBJ1-6; D uncertain. V was trimmed by 3 bases and J by 10 bases, leaving 17 bases between them. This CDR3 contains 15 residues. Germline CDR1 reads SGDLS; CDR2 reads YYNGEE. The CDR3 nucleotides read TGTGCCAGCAGCGAGCTTGCTATGCCGCCATCACCCCTCCACTTT. As protein: CASSELAMPPSPLHF.

The V gene is TRBV6-1, the J gene TRBJ1-1, with D possibly matching TRBD1 (6 bases). Germline V CDR1 and CDR2: MNHNS, SASEGT. The CDR3 totals 15 residues. The V gene lost 4 bases and the J gene lost 11 bases, with 23 bases spanning the gap. CDR3 amino acids: CASSGAGTIPSAAFF. The CDR3 DNA reads as TGTGCCAGCAGTGGAGCCGGGACAATCCCCTCCGCTGCTTTCTTT.

The CDR3 nucleotides are TGTGCCACCCGAAACCCCCTGGGACTAGCGGGGGTGGCCGGGCTTGGTACGCAGTATTTT. It is translated as CATRNPLGLAGVAGLGTQYF. This sequence joins TRBV28 and TRBJ2-3; the match to TRBD2 covers 14 bases. V was clipped by 10 bases and J by 8 bases; unmatched bases: 26. Germline values: CDR1 MDHEN, CDR2 SYDVKM. CDR3 length: 20 amino acids.

This clone was seen once. V and J are TRBV11-2 and TRBJ2-7, with 12 nucleotides matching TRBD2. Germline V gene data show CDR1 as SGHAT and CDR2 as FQNNGV. The CDR3 runs 15 residues. Unmatched junction bases numbered 5, after V lost 4 bases and J lost 4 bases. The CDR3 bases are TGTGCCAGCAGCTCCCCGACTAGCGGGAGTTACGAGCAGTACTTC. As protein: CASSSPTSGSYEQYF.

In regard to this clone: Other DNA sequences from this sample encode an identical CDR3 as well. The chain is built from TRBV15 and TRBJ2-1, with 11 bases aligning to TRBD2. CDR1 is LNHNV and CDR2 is YYDKDF in the germline V gene (reference sequence). V shed 5 bases and J 3 bases; nucleotides not matched to a gene: 3. The CDR3 spans 15 residues. The CDR3 sequence: CATSGGTSGYNEQFF. CDR3 DNA: TGTGCCACCAGCGGCGGGACTAGCGGCTACAATGAGCAGTTCTTC.

The genes are TRBV5-4 and TRBJ2-6; D is ambiguous. Germline V lookup: CDR1 SGHNT, CDR2 YYREEE (reference sequence). V was clipped by 2 bases and J by 0 bases, with 6 bases between them. CDR3 length: 15 amino acids. The DNA of the CDR3 is TGTGCCAGCAGCTTTTTCCGCTCTGGGGCCAACGTCCTGACTTTC. Translated: CASSFFRSGANVLTF.

V is TRBV5-1 and J is TRBJ1-2; TRBD1 might be the D (6 bases). The CDR3 contains 15 residues. CDR1 is SGHRS and CDR2 is YFSETQ in the germline V gene. The V gene lost 3 bases and the J gene lost 10 bases, with 22 bases spanning the gap. The CDR3 sequence: CASSSSGGRGELYTF. The DNA for the CDR3 is TGCGCCAGCAGCTCCTCCGGGGGGCGCGGGGAACTCTACACCTTC.

There are a few counts of this clone. This CDR3 is CATEPGFGNTIYF. The CDR3 coding sequence is TGTGCCACCGAGCCGGGATTTGGAAACACCATATATTTT. The genes are TRBV24-1 and TRBJ1-3, with D uncertain. The germline V gene has CDR1 KGHDR and CDR2 SFDVKD. V lost 9 bases and J 3 bases, leaving 11 bases between the germline ends. The CDR3 is 13 amino acids.

This clone was found a few times. The gene calls are TRBV20-1 and TRBJ1-2, with 9 nucleotides matching TRBD1. CDR3 length: 11 amino acids. J lost 9 bases, V lost 6 bases, and 5 bases had no gene match. Germline V gene sequence: CDR1 DFQATT, CDR2 SNEGSKA (reference sequence). The CDR3 DNA is TGCAGTGCGAGGGACAGGGAGAGCTACACCTTC. As protein: CSARDRESYTF.

The V and J genes are TRBV6-6 and TRBJ1-2, with TRBD1 matching over 9 bases. The germline gives CDR1 MNHNY, CDR2 SVGAGI (reference sequence). Trimming at V came to 2 bases and at J to 5 bases, leaving 9 bases not matched to a gene. This CDR3 is built from 16 residues. The CDR3, as DNA: TGTGCCAGCAGTTACGCGGCCAGGACAGGGGAGTATGGCTACACCTTC. Translated: CASSYAARTGEYGYTF.

The V gene is TRBV3-1 (or the pseudogene TRBV3-2), the J gene TRBJ2-6, with D possibly TRBD2 on 5 matching bases. The CDR3 spans 15 residues. Germline lookup yields CDR1 LGHDT and CDR2 YNNKEL (reference sequence). V lost 0 bases to trimming and J lost 13 bases, with 16 bases between them. CDR3 DNA sequence: TGTGCCAGCAGCCAAGACCCTAGCTATGGGGTTGTCCTGACTTTC. This codes for CASSQDPSYGVVLTF.

The V and J genes are TRBV30 and TRBJ1-1, with a tentative D call TRBD1 (5 bases). V lost 1 base and J lost 0, with 15 bases in between. Germline V gene data show CDR1 as GTSNPN and CDR2 as SVGIG (reference sequence). The CDR3 totals 16 residues. The CDR3 sequence: CAWSGTRIALNTEAFF. CDR3 sequence (DNA): TGTGCCTGGAGTGGGACACGTATCGCTCTGAACACTGAAGCTTTCTTT. The full variable domain, in which reference TRBV30 and TRBJ1-1 provide the parts outside the CDR3, is SQTIHQWPATLVQPVGSPLSLECTVEGTSNPNLYWYRQAAGRGLQLLFYSVGIGQISSEVPQNLSASRPQDRQFILSSKKLLLSDSGFYLCAWSGTRIALNTEAFFGQGTRLTVV.

This clone was observed a handful of times. The genes are TRBV6-5 and TRBJ2-2, with 8 nucleotides matching TRBD2. This CDR3 is built from 16 residues. CDR1 is MNHEY and CDR2 is SVGAGI in the germline V gene. V shed 0 bases, J shed 9 bases, and the junction held 9 bases outside the gene matches. DNA for the CDR3: TGTGCCAGCAGTTACTCAGCGGGAGTCCTTGACCGGGAGCTGTTTTTT. Protein sequence: CASSYSAGVLDRELFF.